Presented here are 30 T cell receptor beta chains from one specimen sequenced in a study of blood T cell repertoires in COVID-19. Generated by immunoSEQ multiplex PCR, the TCRdb table keeps only in-frame clones and is missing some. The table has under 200,000 clones, about 87% seen once. Sequencing was performed on peripheral blood. The receptor set was obtained from an older woman who had recovered from COVID-19.

This chain connects TRBV2 to TRBJ1-5; a weak D match, TRBD1 (6 bases). The CDR3 consists of 16 residues. The germline V gene has CDR1 SNHLY and CDR2 FYNNEI. Trimming left V 5 bases short and J 0 bases short, with 14 bases between. The CDR3 loop reads CASSYTGQGSNQPQHF. The CDR3, as DNA: TGTGCCAGCAGTTACACAGGGCAGGGTAGCAATCAGCCCCAGCATTTT.

The chain links TRBV9 to TRBJ1-3; D is possibly TRBD1 (5 bases). V was trimmed by 0 bases and J by 4 bases, leaving 11 bases between them. The CDR3 sequence is 15 residues long. Germline loops: CDR1 SGDLS, CDR2 YYNGEE. The CDR3 DNA follows: TGTGCCAGCAGCGTAGGAGGGGCGGGGGGAAACACCATATATTTT. It specifies CASSVGGAGGNTIYF.

This clone came up a few times. The chain has TRBV6-1 and TRBJ1-6; D is possibly TRBD1 (6 bases). CDR3 length: 16 residues. Trimming shortened V by 3 bases and J by 0 bases, and 9 bases separated the two germline ends. Germline CDR1 reads MNHNS; CDR2 reads SASEGT. CDR3 in amino acids: CASSDDRSSYNSPLHF. In DNA, the CDR3 is TGTGCCAGCAGTGACGACAGGAGCTCCTATAATTCACCCCTCCACTTT.

The J gene is TRBJ2-1, the V gene TRBV6-5; D might be TRBD2 (5 bases). Looked up from germline, CDR1 is MNHEY and CDR2 is SVGAGI. Trimming pared 7 bases from V and 12 bases from J, leaving 19 bases between. There are 13 residues in the CDR3. This CDR3 reads CASTPSGSLRQFF. The CDR3 DNA reads TGTGCCAGCACTCCCAGTGGGAGTCTTCGGCAGTTCTTC.

The V and J genes are TRBV2 and TRBJ2-5, with 7 bases matching TRBD2. The V and J ends lost 4 bases and 1 base, in that order; junction bases with no gene match: 3. The CDR3 spans 14 residues. Germline V gene data show CDR1 as SNHLY and CDR2 as FYNNEI. CDR3 in amino acids: CASSGGTIQETQYF. CDR3 DNA: TGTGCCAGCAGTGGAGGGACTATCCAAGAGACCCAGTACTTC.

For the CDR3, the DNA is TGCGCCAGCAGCTTAATCCAGGGGGCCCCTCCCCTCCACTTT. Protein product: CASSLIQGAPPLHF. The V and J genes are TRBV5-1 and TRBJ1-6; 8 positions agree with TRBD1. After removal of 2 bases from V and 13 bases from J, the junction contained 8 bases not matched to a gene. The V gene's germline CDR1 is SGHRS and CDR2 YFSETQ. This CDR3 is built from 14 residues. Filled out from reference TRBV5-1 and TRBJ1-6, the complete variable domain reads KAGVTQTPRYLIKTRGQQVTLSCSPISGHRSVSWYQQTPGQGLQFLFEYFSETQRNKGNFPGRFSGRQFSNSRSEMNVSTLELGDSALYLCASSLIQGAPPLHFGNGTRLTVT.

The rearrangement joins TRBV27 to TRBJ2-5, with a weak D call TRBD2 (6 bases). CDR3 length equals 17 residues. The germline V and J ends were trimmed by 2 bases and 4 bases, with 20 bases remaining between them. Per germline, CDR1 MNHEY and CDR2 SMNVEV (reference sequence). The CDR3 bases are TGTGCCAGCAGTTTAATCATTACAGGAGGGAGTGTAGAGACCCAGTACTTC. This gives the protein CASSLIITGGSVETQYF.

This chain connects TRBV6-6 to TRBJ1-5, with no clear D. The CDR3 covers 14 residues. Germline lookup yields CDR1 MNHNY and CDR2 SVGAGI (reference sequence). V gave up 0 bases and J gave up 1 base, with 4 bases separating them. In DNA, the CDR3 is TGTGCCAGCAGTTACTCGAGGAGCAATCAGCCCCAGCATTTT. It translates to CASSYSRSNQPQHF.

This clone appeared once. The genes are TRBV4-1 and TRBJ2-1, with 12 bases identical to TRBD2. There are 18 residues in the CDR3. V dropped 4 bases and J dropped 5; count of bases not matched to a gene: 12. Germline CDR1 and CDR2: MGHRA and YSYEKL. The CDR3 DNA follows: TGCGCCAGCAGCCTAAGGACTAGCGGGATCGGTTTAAACAATGAGCAGTTCTTC. Amino acids: CASSLRTSGIGLNNEQFF.

On this clone: It is likely a read error, because the conserved phenylalanine at the end of the CDR3 is missing. It is unclear where the CDR3 begins or ends on the DNA, so no DNA is shown, and the CDR3 is as TCRdb lists it. V and J are TRBV6-5 and TRBJ1-2; the D call in the table, TRBD1, was not verified against the DNA. The CDR3 extends over 10 residues, inclusive of both ends. Germline V lookup: CDR1 MNHEY, CDR2 SVGAGI. This CDR3 is CASSSAGQQG.

This chain uses TRBV7-9 with TRBJ1-2; D is perhaps TRBD1 (6 bases). Germline CDR1 is SEHNR and CDR2 is FQNEAQ (reference sequence). This CDR3 comprises 13 residues. V lost 5 bases and J 6 bases, leaving 13 bases between the germline ends. CDR3 DNA: TGTGCCAGCAGCGAGTCAGGGGCCCATGGCTACACCTTC. Translated: CASSESGAHGYTF.

This clone was counted a few times. The gene calls are TRBV7-8 and TRBJ2-5, with TRBD2 as a possible D gene (6 bases). Trimming removed 3 bases at V and 4 bases at J, with 12 bases between. This CDR3 has 14 residues. Germline lookup yields CDR1 SGHVS and CDR2 FQNEAQ. CDR3 amino acids: CASSFRLESETQYF. CDR3 in DNA: TGTGCCAGCAGCTTCCGACTAGAATCAGAGACCCAGTACTTC.

This chain links TRBV2 with TRBJ1-4; tentative D call: TRBD1 (5 bases). Germline values: CDR1 SNHLY, CDR2 FYNNEI. The CDR3 spans 14 residues. The V and J ends lost 8 bases and 8 bases respectively, with 18 bases between them. The CDR3 protein is CASGPQGPLEKLFF. The CDR3 nucleotides are TGTGCCAGCGGACCCCAGGGCCCCCTCGAAAAACTGTTTTTT. The whole variable domain, filled in from reference TRBV2 and TRBJ1-4, reads EPEVTQTPSHQVTQMGQEVILRCVPISNHLYFYWYRQILGQKVEFLVSFYNNEISEKSEIFDDQFSVERPDGSNFTLKIRSTKLEDSAMYFCASGPQGPLEKLFFGSGTQLSVL.

This chain uses TRBV7-7 with TRBJ2-3; 11 nucleotides match TRBD2. The CDR3 length is 16 residues. Trimming took 5 bases from V and 2 from J; bases not matched to a gene: 6. Germline loops: CDR1 SSHAT, CDR2 FNYEAQ (reference sequence). The CDR3 spells CASSPLAGGFTDTQYF. The CDR3 DNA is TGTGCCAGCAGCCCCCTAGCGGGGGGCTTCACAGATACGCAGTATTTT.

The chain employs TRBV5-4 and TRBJ1-1; 8 bases fit TRBD1. From germline, CDR1 is SGHNT and CDR2 YYREEE (reference sequence). After removal of 4 bases from V and 1 base from J, the junction contained 6 bases not matched to a gene. The CDR3 has 15 residues. DNA of the CDR3: TGTGCCAGCAGCACCCCAGGGGGCGGGAACACTGAAGCTTTCTTT. Its protein is CASSTPGGGNTEAFF.

This chain uses TRBV4-3 with TRBJ2-3; 7 bases line up with TRBD1. V shed 4 bases and J 6 bases; nucleotides not matched to a gene: 10. CDR1 and CDR2 from the germline V gene are LGHNA and YSLEER. The CDR3 length is 15 residues. CDR3 nucleotides: TGCGCCAGCAGCCGCGGACAGGTCGGGTTGGATACGCAGTATTTT. Residues: CASSRGQVGLDTQYF.

The rearrangement joins TRBV13 to TRBJ2-3, with TRBD2 identical over 8 bases. The CDR3 is made up of 19 amino acids. Germline CDR1 PRHDT, CDR2 FYEKMQ (reference sequence). J was trimmed by 2 bases and V by 5 bases; bases with no gene match: 18. CDR3 DNA: TGTGCCAGCAGCCCGCCCTGGCCCTTACTAGCGGCCGACACAGATACGCAGTATTTT. Translation: CASSPPWPLLAADTDTQYF.

V gene TRBV3-1 (or the pseudogene TRBV3-2) combines with J gene TRBJ2-5, with unresolved D. Germline loops: CDR1 LGHDT, CDR2 YNNKEL (reference sequence). With 0 bases removed from V and 6 bases from J, the gap between germline ends came to 11 bases. This CDR3 is 14 amino acids long. As DNA, the CDR3 is TGTGCCAGCAGCCAAGACGCCAGCGTCCAGACCCAGTACTTC. It translates to CASSQDASVQTQYF.

This clone was found a few times. The chain joins TRBV6-1 to TRBJ1-3; TRBD1 aligns across 7 bases. The germline V gene encodes CDR1 MNHNS and CDR2 SASEGT. The V segment lost 1 base and the J segment 2 bases; nucleotides outside the gene matches: 2. The CDR3 is made up of 15 amino acids. In DNA form, the CDR3 reads TGTGCCAGCAGTGAAGGGGGACAGACTGGAAACACCATATATTTT. As protein: CASSEGGQTGNTIYF.

The chain couples TRBV20-1 to TRBJ2-5; 10 nucleotides align to TRBD1. V lost 3 bases to trimming and J lost 2 bases; unmatched junction nucleotides: 6. Germline V gene sequence: CDR1 DFQATT, CDR2 SNEGSKA (reference sequence). The CDR3 consists of 15 residues. In DNA form, the CDR3 reads TGCAGTGCTAGTCCAGGGGACAGGGGTCAAGAGACCCAGTACTTC. It translates to CSASPGDRGQETQYF.

Only a few counts were recorded for this clone. In DNA, the CDR3 is TGTGCCAGCACCGTGGGGGGGAAAACTTATTCACCCCTCCACTTT. Amino acids: CASTVGGKTYSPLHF. The genes are TRBV5-6 and TRBJ1-6; D perhaps matches TRBD1 (5 bases). CDR1 and CDR2 from the germline V gene are SGHDT and YYEEEE. V was trimmed by 6 bases and J by 8 bases, leaving 18 bases between them. The CDR3 has 15 amino acids.

The chain is built from TRBV5-6 and TRBJ1-6, with D possibly matching TRBD1 (6 bases). The CDR3 sequence is 15 residues long. With 5 bases removed from V and 4 bases from J, the gap between germline ends came to 13 bases. CDR1 SGHDT and CDR2 YYEEEE come from the germline V gene. The CDR3: CASSKDSGYNSPLHF. CDR3 DNA sequence: TGTGCCAGCAGTAAGGACAGTGGGTATAATTCACCCCTCCACTTT.

The chain is built from TRBV28 and TRBJ1-2; TRBD1 matches 8 bases. The junction had 11 bases not matched to a gene; V was cut back by 6 bases and J by 8 bases. CDR1 is MDHEN, CDR2 SYDVKM, per germline. The CDR3 has 14 amino acids. CDR3 in amino acids: CASSIQGGVGGYTF. Here the CDR3 DNA reads TGTGCCAGCAGCATACAGGGGGGCGTAGGAGGCTACACCTTC.

In regard to this clone: Other DNA sequences in the same sample also yield this CDR3. The rearrangement uses TRBV5-4 and TRBJ2-3; D is possibly TRBD2 (6 bases). Between the trimmed V and J ends, which lost 0 bases and 1 base, there was a span of 6 bases. Germline CDR1 SGHNT, CDR2 YYREEE (reference sequence). The CDR3 has 14 amino acids. CDR3 region: CASSLAGGTDTQYF. The CDR3 DNA sequence: TGTGCCAGCAGCTTGGCGGGGGGCACAGATACGCAGTATTTT.

This clone was seen just once. The chain employs TRBV7-9 and TRBJ2-7; a weak D match, TRBD1 (5 bases). The germline V and J ends were trimmed by 1 base and 2 bases, with 15 bases remaining between them. Looked up from germline, CDR1 is SEHNR and CDR2 is FQNEAQ (reference sequence). The CDR3 covers 16 residues. The CDR3 region is CASSLGAVDSAYEQYF. CDR3 sequence (DNA): TGTGCCAGCAGCTTAGGGGCCGTTGACAGCGCCTACGAGCAGTACTTC.

The gene calls are TRBV7-9 and TRBJ2-2; D possibly corresponds to TRBD1 (5 bases). The CDR3 consists of 16 residues. V gave up 4 bases and J gave up 0 bases, with 12 bases separating them. Germline V gene sequence: CDR1 SEHNR, CDR2 FQNEAQ (reference sequence). The CDR3 DNA is TGTGCCAGCAGCTCCAAGAGACAGCCGAACACCGGGGAGCTGTTTTTT. It is translated as CASSSKRQPNTGELFF.

The gene calls are TRBV28 and TRBJ1-4; possibly TRBD1 for D (5 bases). This CDR3 has 16 residues. Per germline, CDR1 MDHEN and CDR2 SYDVKM. Trimming stripped 6 bases from V and 7 bases from J, with 21 bases between. DNA for the CDR3: TGTGCCAGCAGCCCCTCTTTAGGTGGGGGGGGTGAAAAACTGTTTTTT. Translated: CASSPSLGGGGEKLFF.

The chain carries TRBV19 and TRBJ1-5; D uncertain. Per germline, CDR1 LNHDA and CDR2 SQIVND (reference sequence). CDR3 size: 17 residues. Trimming took 3 bases from V and 3 from J, leaving 18 bases between them. DNA for the CDR3: TGTGCCAGTAGTATCACATCCGCGGGAATCGACAATCAGCCCCAGCATTTT. Protein product: CASSITSAGIDNQPQHF.

V is TRBV7-6 and J is TRBJ2-3, with 15 positions matching TRBD2. CDR1 is SGHVS, CDR2 FNYEAQ, per germline. V dropped 3 bases and J dropped 4; count of bases not matched to a gene: 11. The CDR3 has 19 amino acids. CDR3 residues: CASSLGTSGGPRYADTQYF. In nucleotides, the CDR3 is TGTGCCAGCAGCTTGGGGACTAGCGGGGGGCCCCGTTACGCAGATACGCAGTATTTT.

The chain links TRBV19 to TRBJ2-4, with 7 nucleotides matching TRBD1. Germline V gene sequence: CDR1 LNHDA, CDR2 SQIVND (reference sequence). CDR3 length: 14 residues. V gave up 8 bases and J gave up 5 bases; unmatched junction bases: 9. This chain's CDR3 is CASSRDSRENIQYF. The CDR3 nucleotides are TGTGCCAGTTCCCGGGACAGCCGAGAAAACATTCAGTACTTC.